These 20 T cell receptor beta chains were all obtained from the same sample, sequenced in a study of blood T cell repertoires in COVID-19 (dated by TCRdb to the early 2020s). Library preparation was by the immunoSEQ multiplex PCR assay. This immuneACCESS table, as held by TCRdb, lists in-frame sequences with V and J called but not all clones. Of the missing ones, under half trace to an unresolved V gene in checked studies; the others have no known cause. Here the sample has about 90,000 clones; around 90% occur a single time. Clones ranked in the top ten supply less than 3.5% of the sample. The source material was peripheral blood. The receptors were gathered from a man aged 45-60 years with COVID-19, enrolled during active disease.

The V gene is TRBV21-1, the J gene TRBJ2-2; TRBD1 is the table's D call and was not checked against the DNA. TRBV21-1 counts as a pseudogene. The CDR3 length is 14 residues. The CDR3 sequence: CASSKSQGPGELFF. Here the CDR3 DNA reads TGTGCCAGCAGCAAGTCACAGGGCCCCGGGGAGCTGTTTTTT.

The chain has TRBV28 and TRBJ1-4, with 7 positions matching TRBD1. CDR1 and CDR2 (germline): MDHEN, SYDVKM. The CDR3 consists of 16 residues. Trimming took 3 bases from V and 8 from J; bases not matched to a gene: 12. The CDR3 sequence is CASSLGARATGEKLFF. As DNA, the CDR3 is TGTGCCAGCAGTTTGGGGGCCAGGGCGACAGGGGAAAAACTGTTTTTT.

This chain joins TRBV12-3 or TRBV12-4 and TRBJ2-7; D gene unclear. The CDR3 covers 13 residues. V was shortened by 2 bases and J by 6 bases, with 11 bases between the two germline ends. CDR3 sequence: CASSLPPSSEQYF. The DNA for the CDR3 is TGTGCCAGCAGTTTACCCCCAAGTAGCGAGCAGTACTTC.

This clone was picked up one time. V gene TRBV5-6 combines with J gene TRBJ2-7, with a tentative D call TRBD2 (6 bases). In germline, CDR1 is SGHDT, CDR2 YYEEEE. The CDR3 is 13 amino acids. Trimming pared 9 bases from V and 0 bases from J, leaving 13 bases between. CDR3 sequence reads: CATRDSLSYEQYF. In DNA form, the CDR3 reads TGTGCCACCCGGGACTCACTCTCCTACGAGCAGTACTTC.

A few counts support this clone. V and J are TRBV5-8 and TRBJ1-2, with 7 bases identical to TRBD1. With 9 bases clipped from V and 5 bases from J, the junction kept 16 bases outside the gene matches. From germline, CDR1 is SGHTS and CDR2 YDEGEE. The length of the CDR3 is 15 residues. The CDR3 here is CATTGTVAWGYGYTF. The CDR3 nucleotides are TGTGCCACCACCGGGACAGTGGCCTGGGGGTATGGCTACACCTTC.

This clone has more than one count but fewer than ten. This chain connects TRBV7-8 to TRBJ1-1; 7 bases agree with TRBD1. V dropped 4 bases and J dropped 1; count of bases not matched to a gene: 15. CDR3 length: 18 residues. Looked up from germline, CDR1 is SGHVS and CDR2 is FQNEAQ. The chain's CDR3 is CASSSTIQGDSWNTEAFF. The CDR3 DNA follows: TGTGCCAGCAGCTCAACTATCCAGGGGGATTCGTGGAACACTGAAGCTTTCTTT. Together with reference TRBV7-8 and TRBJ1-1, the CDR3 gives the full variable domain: GAGVSQSPRYKVAKRGQDVALRCDPISGHVSLFWYQQALGQGPEFLTYFQNEAQLDKSGLPSDRFFAERPEGSVSTLKIQRTQQEDSAVYLCASSSTIQGDSWNTEAFFGQGTRLTVV.

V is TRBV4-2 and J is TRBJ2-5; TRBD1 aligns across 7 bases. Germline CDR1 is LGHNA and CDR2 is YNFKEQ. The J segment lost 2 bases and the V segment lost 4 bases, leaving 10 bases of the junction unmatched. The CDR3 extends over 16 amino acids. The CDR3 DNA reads TGTGCCAGCAGCCCTCGAACGACAGGGCGGCAAGAGACCCAGTACTTC. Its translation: CASSPRTTGRQETQYF.

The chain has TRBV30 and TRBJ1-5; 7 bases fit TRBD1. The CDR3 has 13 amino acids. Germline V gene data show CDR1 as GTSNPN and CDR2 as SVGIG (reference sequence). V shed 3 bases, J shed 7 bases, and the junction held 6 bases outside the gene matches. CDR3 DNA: TGTGCCTGGAGCCCGACAGGGTGGCAGCCCCAGCATTTT. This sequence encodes CAWSPTGWQPQHF.

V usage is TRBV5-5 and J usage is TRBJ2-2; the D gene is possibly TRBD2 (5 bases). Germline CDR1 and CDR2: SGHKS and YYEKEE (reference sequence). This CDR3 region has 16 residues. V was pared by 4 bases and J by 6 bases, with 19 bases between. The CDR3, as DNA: TGTGCCAGCAGCCTCAACGACCGGGGTGTGGCCGGGGAGCTGTTTTTT. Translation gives CASSLNDRGVAGELFF.

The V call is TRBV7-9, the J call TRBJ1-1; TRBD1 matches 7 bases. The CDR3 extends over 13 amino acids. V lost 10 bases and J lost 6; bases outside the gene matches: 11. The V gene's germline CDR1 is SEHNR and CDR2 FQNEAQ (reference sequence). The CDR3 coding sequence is TGTGCCACCAAGGGGGCCACTCTCGCTGAAGCTTTCTTT. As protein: CATKGATLAEAFF.

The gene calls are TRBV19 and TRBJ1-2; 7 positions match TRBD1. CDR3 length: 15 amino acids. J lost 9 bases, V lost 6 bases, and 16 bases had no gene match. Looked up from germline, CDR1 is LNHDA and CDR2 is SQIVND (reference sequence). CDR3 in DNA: TGTGCCAGTAGCCTCATGACGGGACAGCCCGGGAGCTACACCTTC. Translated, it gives CASSLMTGQPGSYTF.

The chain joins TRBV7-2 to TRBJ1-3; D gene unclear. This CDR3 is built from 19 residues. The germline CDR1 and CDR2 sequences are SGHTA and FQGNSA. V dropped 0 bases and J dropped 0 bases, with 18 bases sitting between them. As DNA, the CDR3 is TGTGCCAGCAGCTTAGCCTTTCGGGAGGTGATGGGCTCTGGAAACACCATATATTTT. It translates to CASSLAFREVMGSGNTIYF.

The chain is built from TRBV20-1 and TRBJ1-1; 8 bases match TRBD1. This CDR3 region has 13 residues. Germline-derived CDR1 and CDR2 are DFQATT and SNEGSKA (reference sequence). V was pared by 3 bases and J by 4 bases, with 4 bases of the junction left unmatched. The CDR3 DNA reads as TGCAGTGCTAGTAAACAGGGGGGCACTGAAGCTTTCTTT. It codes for CSASKQGGTEAFF.

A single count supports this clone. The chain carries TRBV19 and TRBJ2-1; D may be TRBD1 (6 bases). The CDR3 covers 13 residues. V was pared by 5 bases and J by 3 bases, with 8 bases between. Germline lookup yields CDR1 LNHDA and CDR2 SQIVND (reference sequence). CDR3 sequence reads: CASSGDNYNEQFF. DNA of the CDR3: TGTGCCAGTAGTGGGGACAACTACAATGAGCAGTTCTTC.

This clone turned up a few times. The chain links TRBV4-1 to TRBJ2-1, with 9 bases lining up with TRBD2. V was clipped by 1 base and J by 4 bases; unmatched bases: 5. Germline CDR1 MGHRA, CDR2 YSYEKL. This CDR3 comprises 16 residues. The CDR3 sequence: CASSQGPAGGYNEQFF. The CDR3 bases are TGCGCCAGCAGCCAAGGCCCAGCGGGAGGATACAATGAGCAGTTCTTC.

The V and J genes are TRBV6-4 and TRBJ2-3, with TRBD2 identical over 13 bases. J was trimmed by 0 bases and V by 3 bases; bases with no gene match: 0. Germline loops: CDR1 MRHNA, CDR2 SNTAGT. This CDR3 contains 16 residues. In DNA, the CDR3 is TGTGCCAGCAGTGAACTAGCGGGGGGGAGCACAGATACGCAGTATTTT. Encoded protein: CASSELAGGSTDTQYF.

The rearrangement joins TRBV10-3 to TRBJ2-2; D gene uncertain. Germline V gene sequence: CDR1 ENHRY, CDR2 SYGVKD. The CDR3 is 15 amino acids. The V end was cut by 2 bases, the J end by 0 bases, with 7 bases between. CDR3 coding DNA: TGTGCCATCAGTGAGGCTAGATCGAACACCGGGGAGCTGTTTTTT. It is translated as CAISEARSNTGELFF.

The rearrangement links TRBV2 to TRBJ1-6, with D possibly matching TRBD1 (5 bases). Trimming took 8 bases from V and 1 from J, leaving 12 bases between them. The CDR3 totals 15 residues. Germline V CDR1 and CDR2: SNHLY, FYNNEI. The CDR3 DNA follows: TGTGCCAGCGAACGGGACTCGTCCTATAATTCACCCCTCCACTTT. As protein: CASERDSSYNSPLHF.

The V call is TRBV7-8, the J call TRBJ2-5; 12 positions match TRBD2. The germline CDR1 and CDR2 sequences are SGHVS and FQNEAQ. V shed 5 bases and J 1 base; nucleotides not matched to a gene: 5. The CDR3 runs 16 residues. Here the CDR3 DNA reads TGTGCCAGCAGCCCAGGACTAGCGGGGACCCAAGAGACCCAGTACTTC. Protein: CASSPGLAGTQETQYF.

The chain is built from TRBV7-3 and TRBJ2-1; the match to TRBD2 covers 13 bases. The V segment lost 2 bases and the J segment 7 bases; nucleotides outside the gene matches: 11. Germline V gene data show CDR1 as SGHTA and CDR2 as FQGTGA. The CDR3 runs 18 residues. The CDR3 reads CASSLGLAGASGSNEQFF. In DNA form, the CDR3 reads TGTGCCAGCAGCTTAGGACTAGCGGGGGCCTCAGGAAGTAATGAGCAGTTCTTC.